This TCR beta chain was sequenced in a study of human T cells and chemical hapten exposure. Described time point: patch test 3, about 24 weeks after DPC sensitization. The treatment is: therapeutic diphenylcyclopropenone sensitization with weekly scalp DPC. V shed 2 bases and J shed 0 bases, with 3 bases lying between them. Germline CDR1 is SGHAT and CDR2 is FQNNGV. CDR3 size: 13 residues. Using its own MiXCR run on the RACE reads, TCRdb lists one record per CDR3 protein. The data hold some 96,000 distinct CDR3 sequences, with roughly 27% observed a single time. This clonotype was seen more than once but under ten times.

The chain is built from TRBV11-2 and TRBJ2-3; unclear D gene. The sequences come from whole blood, collected in connection with sensitization to the hapten diphenylcyclopropenone (DPC). This receptor was taken from a man aged 35-49 years with alopecia areata. Some clones in this sample may be carry-over from other donors' samples. The DNA for the CDR3 is TGTGCCAGCAGCTTACCAAGCACAGATACGCAGTATTTT. Amino acid sequence: CASSLPSTDTQYF.